The rows below give T cell receptor beta chains drawn from one sample of a study of control samples from healthy donors and cancer patients. Only in-frame clones appear in the TCRdb table, and some are missing; sequencing was by immunoSEQ multiplex PCR. The sample shows 350,000 to 450,000 clones, approximately 92% of them seen only once. Sequenced sample: PBMCs. Receptors originate from a middle-aged man with head and neck cancer. Both conserved end residues are part of each CDR3. The D gene is left open where the match is weak. A row's size may be missing; if present it is once, few, many or a size class.

CDR3 DNA,CDR3 protein,V gene,CDR3 length,J gene,clone size,D gene
TGTGCCAGCAACGGAGCTCGGACAGGCAAATCCTACGAGCAGTACTTC,CASNGARTGKSYEQYF,TRBV6-6,16,TRBJ2-7,NA,TRBD1
TGTGCCAGCATGGGACAAGGAGTCTACGAGCAGTACTTC,CASMGQGVYEQYF,TRBV2,13,TRBJ2-7,NA,NA
TGCGCCAGCAGTAAAGTTCAGGGGGCTGGGGAGACCCAGTACTTC,CASSKVQGAGETQYF,TRBV5-1,15,TRBJ2-5,NA,TRBD1
TGCAGCGCCGCGCTGGGACAGGGGAATCAGCCCCAGCATTTT,CSAALGQGNQPQHF,TRBV29-1,14,TRBJ1-5,few,TRBD1
TGCAGTGCTAGTCTAGCGGCCCCGCCGGCCTACGAGCAGTACTTC,CSASLAAPPAYEQYF,TRBV20-1,15,TRBJ2-7,once,TRBD2
TGTGCCAGCAGTTTAAGGGGGACGGACTTAGATGGCTACACCTTC,CASSLRGTDLDGYTF,TRBV27,15,TRBJ1-2,NA,NA
TGTGCCAGCAGTTACCCTACCCCGGACAGGGGGCACATTGGCTACACCTTC,CASSYPTPDRGHIGYTF,TRBV6-2/TRBV6-3,17,TRBJ1-2,NA,TRBD1
TGTGCCAGCAGGCAACAGGGGGGATCCTCCTACGAGCAGTACTTC,CASRQQGGSSYEQYF,TRBV25-1,15,TRBJ2-7,NA,TRBD1
TGTGCCAGCAGGAGACTATCGGGGTACAATGAGCAGTTCTTC,CASRRLSGYNEQFF,TRBV19,14,TRBJ2-1,NA,NA
TGTGCCAGCAGCTTAGGGGTAGACGGTTATAGCAATCAGCCCCAGCATTTT,CASSLGVDGYSNQPQHF,TRBV7-9,17,TRBJ1-5,NA,NA
TGCGCCAGCAGCCAAGGTCTCCGCGGATCACAAGAGACCCAGTACTTC,CASSQGLRGSQETQYF,TRBV4-1,16,TRBJ2-5,once,NA
TGTGCCAGCCGCGGGGGTTCGGAGACCCAGTACTTC,CASRGGSETQYF,TRBV6-6,12,TRBJ2-5,NA,TRBD2
TGTGCCAGCAGCCGCGGAGGGGTGGACGTGTACGAGCAGTACTTC,CASSRGGVDVYEQYF,TRBV7-9,15,TRBJ2-7,NA,NA
TGTGCCAGCAGCCCCCACTTAGCTTCCTACGAGCAGTACTTC,CASSPHLASYEQYF,TRBV27,14,TRBJ2-7,NA,NA
TGCGCCAGCAGCCAAGGAACAGGGGCCTTCTACGAGCAGTACTTC,CASSQGTGAFYEQYF,TRBV4-1,15,TRBJ2-7,NA,TRBD1
TGTGCCAGCAGACGCGACAGGGGGGTGGATGAAAAACTGTTTTTT,CASRRDRGVDEKLFF,TRBV6-5,15,TRBJ1-4,NA,TRBD1
TGTGCCAGCAGTGTGGACAGGGTGCGGCCCCAGCATTTT,CASSVDRVRPQHF,TRBV28,13,TRBJ1-5,NA,TRBD1
TGTGCCAGCAGTTTCGTGGATGGCTACACCTTC,CASSFVDGYTF,TRBV6-2/TRBV6-3,11,TRBJ1-2,NA,NA
TGTGCCAGCAGCTGGGACAGTCCAAGTTGGGCCAACGTCCTGACTTTC,CASSWDSPSWANVLTF,TRBV5-8,16,TRBJ2-6,once,TRBD1
TGTGCCAGCAGTGTCAGGGGACAGATTAACACTGAAGCTTTCTTT,CASSVRGQINTEAFF,TRBV28,15,TRBJ1-1,NA,TRBD1
TGTGCCAGCAGTTTCAGTCGGACTCCACGGGAGTTCTTC,CASSFSRTPREFF,TRBV28,13,TRBJ2-1,NA,NA
TGCGCCAGCAGCCAAGTGCTACAGGATAATTCACCCCTCCACTTT,CASSQVLQDNSPLHF,TRBV4-1,15,TRBJ1-6,NA,NA
TGTGCCAGTAGTAAAAGGGGAGAAAAACTGTTTTTT,CASSKRGEKLFF,TRBV19,12,TRBJ1-4,NA,NA
TGTGCCAGCAGCTTGGGTGCGTCCTACGAGCAGTACTTC,CASSLGASYEQYF,TRBV5-4,13,TRBJ2-7,few,NA
TGCGCCAGCAGCCAAGATTCGCCAGGGGGCGCCGGGGCCAACGTCCTGACTTTC,CASSQDSPGGAGANVLTF,TRBV4-3,18,TRBJ2-6,NA,TRBD1
TGCGCCAGCAGCCGGGTAAACACTGAAGCTTTCTTT,CASSRVNTEAFF,TRBV10-2,12,TRBJ1-1,NA,NA
TGTGCCAGCAGTTTTGTTAGCCCGCGAGATACGCAGTATTTT,CASSFVSPRDTQYF,TRBV28,14,TRBJ2-3,NA,NA
TGTGCCAGTTCGGGACTAGCGGCCCCGTCGGCCTACGAGCAGTACTTC,CASSGLAAPSAYEQYF,TRBV27,16,TRBJ2-7,NA,TRBD2
TGTGCCAGTAGTCACTCTAGCGTACCCTACGAGCAGTACTTC,CASSHSSVPYEQYF,TRBV19,14,TRBJ2-7,once,NA
TGTGCCAGCAGCGTAGGGGGCAGCGGCGCAACTAATGAAAAACTGTTTTTT,CASSVGGSGATNEKLFF,TRBV9,17,TRBJ1-4,NA,NA
TGCGCCAGCAGCTTAGGGGACAGGGGCTACGAGCAGTACTTC,CASSLGDRGYEQYF,TRBV5-1,14,TRBJ2-7,NA,TRBD1
TGTGCCAGCAACTCCGGGACAGGCTACAATGAGCAGTTCTTC,CASNSGTGYNEQFF,TRBV5-8,14,TRBJ2-1,NA,TRBD1
TGTGCCAGCAGTTTTCTGGTAGGAGAGACCCAGTACTTC,CASSFLVGETQYF,TRBV27,13,TRBJ2-5,NA,NA
TGTGCCAGTAGTTCACAAATCACAGATACGCAGTATTTT,CASSSQITDTQYF,TRBV19,13,TRBJ2-3,once,NA
TGTGCCAGCAGTTACACGGACAGGGGAAGCGAGCAGTACTTC,CASSYTDRGSEQYF,TRBV6-5,14,TRBJ2-7,once,TRBD1
TGTGCCAGCAGCCATGAGGGGCGCGGCTACACCTTC,CASSHEGRGYTF,TRBV14,12,TRBJ1-2,NA,NA
TGTGCCAGCAGTGAGACAGGAAGACTGGGGAACACTGAAGCTTTCTTT,CASSETGRLGNTEAFF,TRBV27,16,TRBJ1-1,NA,NA
TGCGCCAGCAGCTTGGGGACAGAGCAGTACTTC,CASSLGTEQYF,TRBV5-1,11,TRBJ2-7,NA,NA